This entry is about one T cell receptor beta chain. The antigen it binds to is not known. Base-call qualities are not available, and no considerably larger clone is one nucleotide away. This sample is drawn from a study of blood T cells in healthy people across ages (dated by TCRdb to between 2015 and 2017). Broadly, across the study: Template switching captured roughly one uniquely barcoded TCR beta cDNA molecule per two T cells in model experiments. Using deep sequencing normalized with unique cDNA molecular identifiers, the study measured how TCR beta repertoire diversity changes with age. Donors were grouped into four age groups: young (average approximately 16 years), middle-aged (39), aged (approximately 67) and long-lived (approximately 78). To avoid experimental bias, donors of different ages were randomly spread across the sequencing lanes. The study analyzed two additional independent replicas of 1 million unique cDNA reads from the same blood draw for two donors, one aged 18 to 29 and one aged 80 or older. The paper as a whole reports these results and caveats: Observed TCR beta diversity per million T cells fell roughly linearly with age, and a significant reduction was already apparent by age roughly 40. Compared with the aged group, the long-lived group had more naive CD4+ T cells, fewer expanded clones and increased TCR diversity, a pattern suggesting age selection. Because the CMV infection status of the donors was unknown, age-related changes in expanded clonotypes may potentially have been confounded. Since profiling was done on bulk unsorted PBMCs, naive and antigen-experienced compartments could not be conclusively compared. Total diversity estimates from one million sequenced T cells were considered lower bounds and underestimates. A strong correlation was found between observed TCR beta diversity and the percentage of naive T cells measured by flow cytometry.

Donors were a few dozen systemically healthy Caucasian individuals from Russia aged about 6 to 100 years. Each donor gave 9 to 10 milliliters of peripheral blood, collected into EDTA-treated Vacutainer tubes. Ficoll-Paque density-gradient centrifugation was used to isolate PBMCs, with at least 7 million per sample. Trizol reagent was used to extract total RNA from the PBMCs, yielding at least 5.5 micrograms per sample. Naive CD45RAhigh/CD27high T cell percentages were measured by flow cytometry on a PBMC aliquot from every donor. Libraries were made using 5' RACE. Instrument on record: Illumina HiSeq 2500. A second about 6 to 11 cycle PCR used a sample-barcoded 5' primer and a J-beta primer mix. A unique molecular identifier was introduced onto each TCR beta cDNA molecule by a template-switch 5' adaptor carrying 12 random nucleotides. Each sample yielded at least 3 million CDR3-containing paired-end reads. The Mint cDNA synthesis kit, primed by a TRBC-specific oligonucleotide, was used to synthesize first-strand cDNA from all RNA. Following uracil-DNA glycosylase treatment, all cDNA underwent a first 18-cycle PCR with the universal primers M1SS and BC2_uni_R. The paper's data handling went like this. For normalization, 1 million high-quality reads were randomly selected from each sample, with every read carrying a distinct molecular identifier. Reads sharing molecular identifiers were discarded rather than binned into consensus sequences. MiTCR, with a Q25 quality threshold and the strictest error-elimination algorithm, was used for CDR3 identification, clonotype clustering and error correction. A nonparametric unseen species model with Euler transformation was used to estimate lower-bound total TCR beta diversity. TCRdb redid the processing of the public reads, applying fastp at Q25 and MiXCR, and retained in-frame beta chains. Under each unique CDR3 protein, matching rows form one entry showing the most common genes and DNA. TCRdb, not the authors, supplied the V and J calls. This sample has approximately 880,000 distinct CDR3 sequences in its table, and about 44% of those were observed once. Roughly 13% of the sample lies in the top ten.

V is clipped by 2 bases and J by 5 bases, and the sequence between their germline boundaries is 16 bases long. Reading the germline V gene gives CDR1 MNHEY and CDR2 SVGEGT. The CDR3 numbers 15 residues from cysteine through phenylalanine. The retained sequence is limited to the CDR3, 45 bases, with the frame set at the first base. The sequenced sample consisted of blood. This clonotype was sampled from a man aged 25-45 years in good health. The chain is assembled from TRBV6-2 or TRBV6-3 and TRBJ2-7; the D gene is unclear. The nucleotide sequence is TGTGCCAGCAGTTACCCTGCCGCCTACCTACACGAGCAGTACTTC. Its protein is CASSYPAAYLHEQYF.